This TCR beta chain came from a study of T cell responses to AZD1222 COVID-19 vaccine. Data came from immunoSEQ multiplex PCR; TCRdb stores just in-frame clones and leaves some out. Of around 150,000 clones listed, approximately 84% are singletons. Comment on this clone: Its target is not known.

The study's findings and limits: Dominant CD4 TCR responses targeted spike regions 160-218 and 743-854.

J gave up 4 bases and V 8 bases, and 4 bases lay outside the gene matches. The germline CDR1 and CDR2 sequences are SNHLY and FYNNEI. This CDR3 has 14 amino acids. This sequence joins TRBV2 and TRBJ2-3; TRBD2 matches 12 bases. This specimen consisted of peripheral blood, obtained on day 0 of AZD1222 vaccination. The TCR sequence derives from an adult in good health. CDR3 amino acids: CASPGLAGSDTQYF. DNA of the CDR3: TGTGCCAGCCCAGGACTAGCGGGGTCAGATACGCAGTATTTT. Full variable domain (missing parts from reference TRBV2 and TRBJ2-3): EPEVTQTPSHQVTQMGQEVILRCVPISNHLYFYWYRQILGQKVEFLVSFYNNEISEKSEIFDDQFSVERPDGSNFTLKIRSTKLEDSAMYFCASPGLAGSDTQYFGPGTRLTVL.